The clone carrying this TCR beta chain was counted once. This table comes from immunoSEQ multiplex PCR, and its TCRdb copy is limited to in-frame clones, with some not included. The sample has about 81,000 clones; roughly 85% are singletons. This specimen comes from a study of OX40 agonist ivuxolimab in advanced cancers. The clonotype originates from an adult with an advanced solid tumor such as melanoma, head and neck, liver or kidney cancer. Sequencing was performed on CD4+ or CD8+ T cells sorted from blood, taken in a trial of the OX40 agonist ivuxolimab.

Written as DNA, the CDR3 is TGTGCCAGCAGCTCTTCCGGCAGTAGGTCCCAAGAGACCCAGTACTTC. It codes for CASSSSGSRSQETQYF. This chain joins TRBV7-6 and TRBJ2-5; no definite D call. Trimming pared 4 bases from V and 1 base from J, leaving 16 bases between. This CDR3 is 16 amino acids long. The germline V gene has CDR1 SGHVS and CDR2 FNYEAQ.